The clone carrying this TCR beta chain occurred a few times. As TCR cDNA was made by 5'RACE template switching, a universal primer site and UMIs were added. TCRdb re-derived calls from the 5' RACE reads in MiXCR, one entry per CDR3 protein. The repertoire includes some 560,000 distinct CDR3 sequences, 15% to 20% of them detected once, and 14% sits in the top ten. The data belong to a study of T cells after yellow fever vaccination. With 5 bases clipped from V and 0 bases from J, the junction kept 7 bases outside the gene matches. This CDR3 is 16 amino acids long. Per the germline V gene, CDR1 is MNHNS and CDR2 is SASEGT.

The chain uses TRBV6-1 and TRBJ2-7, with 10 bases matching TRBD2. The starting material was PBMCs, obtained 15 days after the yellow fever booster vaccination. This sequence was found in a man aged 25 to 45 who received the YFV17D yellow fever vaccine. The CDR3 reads CASSPSTSGNSYEQYF. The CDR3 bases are TGTGCCAGCAGTCCTTCAACTAGCGGGAACTCCTACGAGCAGTACTTC.